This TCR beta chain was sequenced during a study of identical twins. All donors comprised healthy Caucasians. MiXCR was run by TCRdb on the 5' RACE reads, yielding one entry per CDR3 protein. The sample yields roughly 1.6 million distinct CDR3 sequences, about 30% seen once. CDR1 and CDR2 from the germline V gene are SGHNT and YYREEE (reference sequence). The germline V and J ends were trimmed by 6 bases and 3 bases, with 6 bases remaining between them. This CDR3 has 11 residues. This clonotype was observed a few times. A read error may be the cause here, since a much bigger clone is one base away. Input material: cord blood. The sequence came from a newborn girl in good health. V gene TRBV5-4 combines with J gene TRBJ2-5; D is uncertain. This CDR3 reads CASTKEETQYF. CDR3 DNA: TGTGCCAGCACCAAAGAAGAGACCCAGTACTTC.